Shown below are 19 T cell receptor beta chains from a single sample sequenced in a study of OX40 agonist ivuxolimab in advanced cancers. The data were produced by immunoSEQ multiplex PCR, yet TCRdb's version contains in-frame clones alone and is incomplete. Of about 54,000 clones in the sample, more than 85% were seen once. The specimen comprised CD4+ or CD8+ T cells sorted from blood, sampled in a trial of the OX40 agonist ivuxolimab. Receptors originate from an adult with an advanced solid tumor such as melanoma, head and neck, liver or kidney cancer.

V is TRBV27 and J is TRBJ2-7; 10 bases are shared with TRBD1. The junction had 10 bases not matched to a gene; V was cut back by 5 bases and J by 3 bases. CDR1 and CDR2 (germline): MNHEY, SMNVEV (reference sequence). This CDR3 comprises 16 residues. CDR3 protein: CASSGHPGQGYYEQYF. The CDR3, as DNA: TGTGCCAGCAGTGGACATCCGGGACAGGGGTACTACGAGCAGTACTTC.

The chain is built from TRBV15 and TRBJ2-7; D remains unclear. The V gene lost 0 bases and the J gene lost 0 bases, with 6 bases spanning the gap. The CDR3 loop spans 14 amino acids. Germline CDR1 reads LNHNV; CDR2 reads YYDKDF (reference sequence). Here the CDR3 DNA reads TGTGCCACCAGCAGAGATCAGGACTCCTACGAGCAGTACTTC. Its translation: CATSRDQDSYEQYF.

The rearrangement links TRBV27 to TRBJ1-1; D might be TRBD1 (5 bases). The V gene lost 6 bases and the J gene lost 3 bases, with 20 bases spanning the gap. Germline V gives CDR1 MNHEY, CDR2 SMNVEV (reference sequence). The CDR3 loop spans 16 amino acids. The CDR3 DNA is TGTGCCAGCAGACTTGGAGGGGTACCTGAGGACACTGAAGCTTTCTTT. Translation: CASRLGGVPEDTEAFF.

The chain uses TRBV28 and TRBJ2-7; D possibly corresponds to TRBD2 (5 bases). This CDR3 has 13 residues. Trimming took off 1 base at V and 2 bases at J, with 6 bases between the two ends. Germline-derived CDR1 and CDR2 are MDHEN and SYDVKM. CDR3 sequence: CASSLSRAYEQYF. The CDR3 DNA reads as TGTGCCAGCAGTTTATCGCGGGCCTACGAGCAGTACTTC.

This clone was observed a single time. The CDR3 DNA is TGTGCCAGCAGCAGAGACAGGGGCAAGAACACTGAAGCTTTCTTT. Its protein product is CASSRDRGKNTEAFF. V usage is TRBV5-4 and J usage is TRBJ1-1; TRBD1 agrees at 8 bases. The germline CDR1 and CDR2 sequences are SGHNT and YYREEE (reference sequence). V gave up 4 bases and J gave up 1 base; unmatched junction bases: 6. The CDR3 spans 15 residues.

V usage is TRBV5-1 and J usage is TRBJ2-3, with no clear D. Germline V gives CDR1 SGHRS, CDR2 YFSETQ. Trimming removed 7 bases from V and 1 base from J, with 10 bases in between. The CDR3 is made up of 13 amino acids. CDR3 residues: CASGVTRTDTQYF. The CDR3 DNA reads TGCGCCAGCGGGGTAACCCGCACAGATACGCAGTATTTT.

The chain carries TRBV7-8 and TRBJ1-6, with D hard to call. The CDR3 has 15 amino acids. The V end was cut by 5 bases, the J end by 4 bases, with 12 bases between. Germline V lookup: CDR1 SGHVS, CDR2 FQNEAQ. The CDR3 DNA reads as TGTGCCAGCAGCCCGTACAGAGAGTATAATTCACCCCTCCACTTT. It specifies CASSPYREYNSPLHF.

CDR3 in amino acids: CASSLTGASPLHF. The CDR3 region has the DNA TGTGCCAGCAGTCTTACAGGGGCTTCACCCCTCCACTTT. J is TRBJ1-6 and V is TRBV6-5, with TRBD1 matching 7 bases. CDR1 MNHEY and CDR2 SVGAGI come from the germline V gene. The V and J ends lost 5 bases and 9 bases, in that order; junction bases with no gene match: 4. The CDR3 totals 13 residues.

The V call is TRBV21-1, the J call TRBJ2-2. TRBV21-1 is a known pseudogene. The CDR3 runs 16 residues. CDR3 DNA sequence: TGTGCCAGCAGCAGGACCTCCTACAGGAACACCGGGGAGCTGTTTTTT. Translation: CASSRTSYRNTGELFF.

J is TRBJ2-7 and V is TRBV7-2; TRBD2 aligns across 9 bases. V lost 2 bases to trimming and J lost 3 bases; unmatched junction nucleotides: 11. The CDR3 runs 17 residues. From germline, CDR1 is SGHTA and CDR2 FQGNSA. The DNA for the CDR3 is TGTGCCAGCAGCTTATTTGTAGCGGGGGCTGCCCTCTACGAGCAGTACTTC. Encoded protein: CASSLFVAGAALYEQYF.

J is TRBJ2-5 and V is TRBV28; perhaps TRBD1 as D (6 bases). Trimming shortened V by 6 bases and J by 3 bases, and 20 bases separated the two germline ends. The CDR3 is 16 amino acids. Looked up from germline, CDR1 is MDHEN and CDR2 is SYDVKM. CDR3 coding DNA: TGTGCCAGCAGATCGTACACAGGGACCCCCGAAGAGACCCAGTACTTC. This sequence encodes CASRSYTGTPEETQYF. Filled out from reference TRBV28 and TRBJ2-5, the complete variable domain reads DVKVTQSSRYLVKRTGEKVFLECVQDMDHENMFWYRQDPGLGLRLIYFSYDVKMKEKGDIPEGYSVSREKKERFSLILESASTNQTSMYLCASRSYTGTPEETQYFGPGTRLLVL.

This clone was found once. The chain carries TRBV7-9 and TRBJ2-5, with a tentative D call TRBD2 (5 bases). The CDR3 runs to 15 residues. Trimming shortened V by 3 bases and J by 3 bases, and 14 bases separated the two germline ends. Per the germline V gene, CDR1 is SEHNR and CDR2 is FQNEAQ (reference sequence). CDR3 sequence: CASSLYLADEETQYF. DNA of the CDR3: TGTGCCAGCAGCTTGTATCTAGCAGATGAAGAGACCCAGTACTTC.

The J gene is TRBJ1-1, the V gene TRBV19; unclear D gene. Trimming removed 2 bases at V and 0 bases at J, with 10 bases between. The CDR3 is 15 residues long. Germline CDR1 is LNHDA and CDR2 is SQIVND (reference sequence). Here the CDR3 reads CASSIWPSMNTEAFF. For the CDR3, the DNA is TGTGCCAGTAGTATATGGCCCTCTATGAACACTGAAGCTTTCTTT.

This rearrangement joins TRBV29-1 to TRBJ1-4, with no clear D. V was clipped by 6 bases and J by 5 bases, with 13 bases between them. CDR3 size: 13 residues. Germline V gene data show CDR1 as SQVTM and CDR2 as ANQGSEA. CDR3 bases: TGCAGCGTCGAAAGTCAGATGAATGAAAAACTGTTTTTT. Translating it yields CSVESQMNEKLFF.

The gene calls are TRBV15 and TRBJ2-3; possible D gene TRBD2, 6 bases. Trimming shortened V by 0 bases and J by 3 bases, and 16 bases separated the two germline ends. CDR3 size: 17 residues. The germline CDR1 and CDR2 sequences are LNHNV and YYDKDF (reference sequence). The CDR3 here is CATSRDLGGVATDTQYF. As DNA, the CDR3 is TGTGCCACCAGCAGAGATCTGGGGGGAGTGGCGACAGATACGCAGTATTTT. Supplemented by reference TRBV15 and TRBJ2-3, the full variable domain reads DAMVIQNPRYQVTQFGKPVTLSCSQTLNHNVMYWYQQKSSQAPKLLFHYYDKDFNNEADTPDNFQSRRPNTSFCFLDIRSPGLGDTAMYLCATSRDLGGVATDTQYFGPGTRLTVL.

The V call is TRBV10-1, the J call TRBJ2-4; no clear D. Germline CDR1 and CDR2: WNHNN and SYGVQD (reference sequence). The CDR3 consists of 14 residues. Trimming took off 4 bases at V and 0 bases at J, with 7 bases between the two ends. The CDR3, as DNA: TGCGCCAGCAGTGCAGGAATAGCCAAAAACATTCAGTACTTC. It specifies CASSAGIAKNIQYF.

The chain recombines TRBV11-2 with TRBJ1-3; D gene uncertain. V gave up 0 bases and J gave up 5 bases, with 11 bases separating them. The CDR3 contains 15 residues. From germline, CDR1 is SGHAT and CDR2 FQNNGV. The CDR3 spells CASSLEVRTRNTIYF. Here the CDR3 DNA reads TGTGCCAGCAGCTTAGAGGTCAGAACTCGAAACACCATATATTTT.

V usage is TRBV5-1 and J usage is TRBJ1-2; D possibly corresponds to TRBD1 (5 bases). The V gene lost 4 bases and the J gene lost 1 base, with 14 bases spanning the gap. Germline V gene data show CDR1 as SGHRS and CDR2 as YFSETQ. The CDR3 loop spans 15 amino acids. CDR3 bases: TGCGCCAGCAGCCCCGGTCGGGGGGTTAACTATGGCTACACCTTC. Translated: CASSPGRGVNYGYTF.

The chain uses TRBV29-1 and TRBJ2-1; 9 bases map to TRBD2. This CDR3 is 14 amino acids long. The trim removed 4 bases at V and 4 bases at J, leaving 5 bases unmatched. From germline, CDR1 is SQVTM and CDR2 ANQGSEA. CDR3 DNA: TGCAGCGTTGGGCCTAGCGGGGATTACAATGAGCAGTTCTTC. Translating gives CSVGPSGDYNEQFF.